The clone carrying this T cell receptor (beta chain) was observed a few times. The source of the sample is a study of blood T cell repertoires in COVID-19. Study overall: There were acute and convalescent COVID-19 samples, and they came from the United States, Italy and Spain.

Enrolled through a virtual design, the participants were between 18 and 89 years of age and came from 24 US areas. As processed by the authors: Amplification of reference gene primers was used by the study to estimate nucleated cell counts. Using immunoSEQ multiplex PCR, the repertoire was profiled, and TCRdb retains in-frame clones only, with some absent. That table is the source of V, J and clone size, and D and trimming were worked out from the DNA. The sample holds approximately 180,000 clones, roughly 84% seen once. CDR3 size: 13 residues. CDR1 and CDR2 from the germline V gene are MNHEY and SVGAGI. With 8 bases removed from V and 4 bases from J, the gap between germline ends came to 13 bases.

Sequencing used PBMCs or T cells enriched from blood (not recorded which). The sequence derives from a human donor with acute COVID-19. The donor label of this sample is uncertain. The gene calls are TRBV6-5 and TRBJ2-3; possible D gene TRBD1, 6 bases. CDR3 coding DNA: TGTGCCAGCGCCCTTCAGGGGTCAGATACGCAGTATTTT. It specifies CASALQGSDTQYF.